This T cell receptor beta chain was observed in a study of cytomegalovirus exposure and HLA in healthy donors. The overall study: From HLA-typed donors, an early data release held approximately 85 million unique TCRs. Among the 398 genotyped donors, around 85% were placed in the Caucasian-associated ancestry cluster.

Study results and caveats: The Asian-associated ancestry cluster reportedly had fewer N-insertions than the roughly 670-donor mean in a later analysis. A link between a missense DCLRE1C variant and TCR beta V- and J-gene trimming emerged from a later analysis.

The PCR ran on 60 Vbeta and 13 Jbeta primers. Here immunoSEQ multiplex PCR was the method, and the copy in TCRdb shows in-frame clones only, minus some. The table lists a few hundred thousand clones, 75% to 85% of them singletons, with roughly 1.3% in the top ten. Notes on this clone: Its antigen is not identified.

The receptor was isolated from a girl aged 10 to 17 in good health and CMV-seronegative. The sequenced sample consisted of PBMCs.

This CDR3 is CASAPQGAANYGYTF. The DNA for the CDR3 is TGTGCCAGCGCACCGCAGGGGGCCGCTAACTATGGCTACACCTTC. The V call is TRBV27, the J call TRBJ1-2, with 8 bases that match TRBD1. Germline lookup yields CDR1 MNHEY and CDR2 SMNVEV (reference sequence). This CDR3 contains 15 residues. V trimming: 8 bases; J trimming: 0 bases; junction bases outside the gene matches: 8.